This TCR beta chain was sequenced during a study of cytomegalovirus exposure and HLA in healthy donors. The PCR had 60 Vbeta and 13 Jbeta primers. Assay used: immunoSEQ multiplex PCR; TCRdb lists only in-frame clones, some missing. Seen here are under 200,000 clones, about 78% observed once, and the top ten hold around 6%. The CDR3 runs to 13 residues. V lost 0 bases and J lost 2, with 5 bases in between. Germline V CDR1 and CDR2: SGDLS, YYNGEE. The sample was PBMCs. The sequence derives from a man aged 40-50 years in good health and CMV-seronegative. V usage is TRBV9 and J usage is TRBJ1-1; D not certain. CDR3 coding DNA: TGTGCCAGCAGCGTAGGGAGCAACACTGAAGCTTTCTTT. The encoded protein is CASSVGSNTEAFF. Looking up the rest from reference TRBV9 and TRBJ1-1 gives the full variable domain: DSGVTQTPKHLITATGQRVTLRCSPRSGDLSVYWYQQSLDQGLQFLIQYYNGEERAKGNILERFSAQQFPDLHSELNLSSLELGDSALYFCASSVGSNTEAFFGQGTRLTVV.